A single sample is the source of the 8 T cell receptor beta chains below, sequenced in a study of Ad26.COV2.S vaccination and SARS-CoV-2 variants. Treatment indicated: about 20 received Ad26.COV2.S at low or high dose, single or two shots; about five received placebo; per-sample allocation not given. Material that was analyzed had been drawn on day 63 after the first vaccine or placebo injection. Profiled with immunoSEQ multiplex PCR; TCRdb holds only in-frame clones, not every one. The sample holds some 300,000 clones, 85% seen once. Material: peripheral blood, obtained in a trial of Ad26.COV2.S vaccine versus placebo. Source of these receptors: a person between 18 and 59 years old who received the Ad26.COV2.S COVID-19 vaccine or a placebo.

The chain couples TRBV28 to TRBJ2-7, with TRBD1 identical over 8 bases. Germline loops: CDR1 MDHEN, CDR2 SYDVKM. Germline trimming cut 5 bases from V and 0 bases from J; bases unmatched to any gene: 9. This CDR3 comprises 16 residues. This CDR3 is CASSALWTGISYEQYF. The CDR3, as DNA: TGTGCCAGCAGTGCCCTCTGGACAGGGATCTCCTACGAGCAGTACTTC.

The J gene is TRBJ2-7, the V gene TRBV19; a possible D gene is TRBD1 (5 bases). Per germline, CDR1 LNHDA and CDR2 SQIVND (reference sequence). The CDR3 is 14 amino acids. V lost 11 bases and J lost 6, with 23 bases in between. The CDR3 region has the DNA TGTGCCGTTAGGGGCGGCCAGGTAAACTTCGAGCAGTACTTC. Protein product: CAVRGGQVNFEQYF. The entire variable domain, with the rest obtained from reference TRBV19 and TRBJ2-7, is as follows: DGGITQSPKYLFRKEGQNVTLSCEQNLNHDAMYWYRQDPGQGLRLIYYSQIVNDFQKGDIAEGYSVSREKKESFPLTVTSAQKNPTAFYLCAVRGGQVNFEQYFGPGTRLTVT.

This clone was picked up one time. J is TRBJ2-7 and V is TRBV6-5; D assignment may be TRBD1 or TRBD2 (5 bases each). This CDR3 has 12 residues. Germline V gives CDR1 MNHEY, CDR2 SVGAGI. The V end lost 8 bases, the J end lost 2 bases, and 10 bases lay between the germline ends. The chain's CDR3 is CASRRETYEQYF. The CDR3 DNA reads TGTGCCAGCCGCAGGGAGACCTACGAGCAGTACTTC.

To note about this clone: Germline and junction disagree at one end, which may indicate a read error. The chain employs TRBV7-7 and TRBJ2-2, with D perhaps assigned TRBD1 or TRBD2 (6 bases each). The CDR3 consists of 17 residues. The germline CDR1 and CDR2 sequences are SSHAT and FNYEAQ (reference sequence). The CDR3 region has the DNA TGTGCTAGCAGCTTAGGAGGGGGGCCCCAGAACACCGGGGAGCTGTTTTTT. Residues: CASSLGGGPQNTGELFF.

The chain couples TRBV7-2 to TRBJ2-7; D possibly corresponds to TRBD2 (6 bases). Trimming pared 1 base from V and 4 bases from J, leaving 8 bases between. CDR3 size: 13 residues. Germline V CDR1 and CDR2: SGHTA, FQGNSA. The CDR3 spells CASSLGREYEQYF. CDR3 in DNA: TGTGCCAGCAGCTTAGGACGGGAGTACGAGCAGTACTTC.

V usage is TRBV5-1 and J usage is TRBJ2-5; 8 nucleotides align to TRBD2. Germline V gene data show CDR1 as SGHRS and CDR2 as YFSETQ. The junction had 9 bases not matched to a gene; V was cut back by 1 base and J by 7 bases. The CDR3 length is 15 residues. This chain's CDR3 is CASSLSGGAGVTQYF. Written as DNA, the CDR3 is TGCGCCAGCAGCTTGTCCGGGGGGGCCGGGGTGACCCAGTACTTC.

The V call is TRBV6-6, the J call TRBJ1-6; 7 bases line up with TRBD1. This CDR3 has 12 amino acids. Looked up from germline, CDR1 is MNHNY and CDR2 is SVGAGI (reference sequence). V dropped 7 bases and J dropped 10; count of bases not matched to a gene: 4. The CDR3 nucleotides are TGTGCCAGCAAAAGGGGGCAATCACCCCTCCACTTT. This gives the protein CASKRGQSPLHF.

CDR3 region: CASTTRTSGTPNEQFF. In DNA, the CDR3 is TGTGCCAGCACTACTAGGACTAGCGGAACACCTAATGAGCAGTTCTTC. V and J are TRBV2 and TRBJ2-1, with 10 bases matching TRBD2. J lost 7 bases, V lost 7 bases, and 13 bases had no gene match. The CDR3 is 16 residues long. Germline-derived CDR1 and CDR2 are SNHLY and FYNNEI.